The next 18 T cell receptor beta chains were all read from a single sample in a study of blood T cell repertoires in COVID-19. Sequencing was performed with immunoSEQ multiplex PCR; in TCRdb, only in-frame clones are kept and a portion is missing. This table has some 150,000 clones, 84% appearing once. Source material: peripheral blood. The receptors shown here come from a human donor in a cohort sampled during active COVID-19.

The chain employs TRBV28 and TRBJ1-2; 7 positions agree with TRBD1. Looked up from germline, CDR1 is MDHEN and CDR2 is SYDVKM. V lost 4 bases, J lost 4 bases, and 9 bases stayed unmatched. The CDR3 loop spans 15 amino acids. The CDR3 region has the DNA TGTGCCAGCAGTTCCCAGGGGGGACAGCCCTATGGCTACACCTTC. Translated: CASSSQGGQPYGYTF.

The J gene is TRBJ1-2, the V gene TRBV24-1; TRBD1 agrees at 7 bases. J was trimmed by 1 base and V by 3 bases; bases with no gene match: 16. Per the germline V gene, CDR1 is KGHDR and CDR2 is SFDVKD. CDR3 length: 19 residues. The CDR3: CATSDEPWDRRQYNYGYTF. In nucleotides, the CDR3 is TGTGCCACCAGTGATGAGCCGTGGGACAGACGACAATATAACTATGGCTACACCTTC.

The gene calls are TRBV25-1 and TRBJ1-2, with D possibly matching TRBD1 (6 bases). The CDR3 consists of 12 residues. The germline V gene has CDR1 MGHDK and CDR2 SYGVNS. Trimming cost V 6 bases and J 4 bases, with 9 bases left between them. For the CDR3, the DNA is TGTGCCAGCAGGACAGGATTCTATGGCTACACCTTC. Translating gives CASRTGFYGYTF.

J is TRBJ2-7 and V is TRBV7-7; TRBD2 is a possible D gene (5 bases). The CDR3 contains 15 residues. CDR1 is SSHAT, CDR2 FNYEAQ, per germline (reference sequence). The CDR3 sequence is CASSLVGLPPALANV. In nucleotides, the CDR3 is TGTGCTAGCAGCTTAGTCGGACTCCCTCCCGCTCTTGCGAACGTC.

CDR3: CASSHDRGQETQYF. CDR3 in DNA: TGTGCCAGCAGTCATGACAGGGGACAAGAGACCCAGTACTTC. This chain uses TRBV27 with TRBJ2-5; 8 bases align to TRBD1. The J segment lost 2 bases and the V segment lost 5 bases, leaving 4 bases of the junction unmatched. CDR1 is MNHEY, CDR2 SMNVEV, per germline (reference sequence). The CDR3 length is 14 residues.

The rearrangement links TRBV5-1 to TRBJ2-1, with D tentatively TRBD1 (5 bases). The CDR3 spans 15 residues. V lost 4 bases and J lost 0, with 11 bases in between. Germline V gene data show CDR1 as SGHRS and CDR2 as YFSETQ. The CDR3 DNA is TGCGCCAGCAGCGTGACAGATAGCTCCTACAATGAGCAGTTCTTC. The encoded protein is CASSVTDSSYNEQFF. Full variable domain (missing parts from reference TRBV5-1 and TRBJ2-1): KAGVTQTPRYLIKTRGQQVTLSCSPISGHRSVSWYQQTPGQGLQFLFEYFSETQRNKGNFPGRFSGRQFSNSRSEMNVSTLELGDSALYLCASSVTDSSYNEQFFGPGTRLTVL.

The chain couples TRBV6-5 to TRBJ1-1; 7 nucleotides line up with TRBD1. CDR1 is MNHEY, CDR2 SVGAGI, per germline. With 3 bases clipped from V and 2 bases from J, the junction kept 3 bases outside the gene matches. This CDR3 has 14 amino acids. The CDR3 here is CASSYNRGNTEAFF. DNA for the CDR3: TGTGCCAGCAGTTATAACAGGGGTAACACTGAAGCTTTCTTT.

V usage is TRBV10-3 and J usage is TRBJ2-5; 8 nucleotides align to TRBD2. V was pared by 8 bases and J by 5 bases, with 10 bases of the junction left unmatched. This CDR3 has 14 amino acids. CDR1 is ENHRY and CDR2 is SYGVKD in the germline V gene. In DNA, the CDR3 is TGTGCCATCCGAGCCGGACTAGCTACTGAGACCCAGTACTTC. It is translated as CAIRAGLATETQYF.

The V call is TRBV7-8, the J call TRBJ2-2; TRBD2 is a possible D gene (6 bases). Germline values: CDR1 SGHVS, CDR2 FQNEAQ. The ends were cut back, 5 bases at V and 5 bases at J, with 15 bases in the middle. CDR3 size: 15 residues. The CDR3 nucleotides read TGTGCCAGCAGCGTAAGAAGTGGGGGGACCGGGGAGCTGTTTTTT. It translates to CASSVRSGGTGELFF.

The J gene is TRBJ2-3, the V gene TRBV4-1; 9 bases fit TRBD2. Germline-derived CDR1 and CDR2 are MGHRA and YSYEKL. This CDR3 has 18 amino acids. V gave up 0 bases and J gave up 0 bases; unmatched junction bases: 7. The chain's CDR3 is CASSQDTRLAGSTDTQYF. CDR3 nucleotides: TGCGCCAGCAGCCAAGATACTCGGCTAGCGGGGAGCACAGATACGCAGTATTTT.

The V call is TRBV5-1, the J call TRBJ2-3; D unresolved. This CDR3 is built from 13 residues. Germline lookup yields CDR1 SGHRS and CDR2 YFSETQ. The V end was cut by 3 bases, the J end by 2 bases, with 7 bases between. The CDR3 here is CASSSTITDTQYF. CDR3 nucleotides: TGCGCCAGCAGCTCGACAATCACAGATACGCAGTATTTT.

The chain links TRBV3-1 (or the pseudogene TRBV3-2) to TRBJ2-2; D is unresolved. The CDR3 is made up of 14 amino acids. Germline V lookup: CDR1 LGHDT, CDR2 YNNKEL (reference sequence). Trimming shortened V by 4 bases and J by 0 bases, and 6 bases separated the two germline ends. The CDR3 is CASSLQANTGELFF. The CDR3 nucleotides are TGTGCCAGCAGCCTCCAGGCGAACACCGGGGAGCTGTTTTTT.

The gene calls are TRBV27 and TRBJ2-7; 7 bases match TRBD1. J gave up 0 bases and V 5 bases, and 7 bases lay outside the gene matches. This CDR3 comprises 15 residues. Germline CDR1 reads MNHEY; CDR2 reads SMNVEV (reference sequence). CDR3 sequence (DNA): TGTGCCAGCAGTCTTCGGGACAGTAGCTCCTACGAGCAGTACTTC. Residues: CASSLRDSSSYEQYF.

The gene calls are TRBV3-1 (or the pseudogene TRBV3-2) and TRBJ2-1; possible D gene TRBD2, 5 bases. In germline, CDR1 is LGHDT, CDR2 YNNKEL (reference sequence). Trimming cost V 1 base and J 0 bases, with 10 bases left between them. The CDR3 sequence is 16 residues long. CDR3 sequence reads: CASSQGVRVSYNEQFF. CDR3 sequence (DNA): TGTGCCAGCAGCCAAGGGGTGAGGGTCTCCTACAATGAGCAGTTCTTC.

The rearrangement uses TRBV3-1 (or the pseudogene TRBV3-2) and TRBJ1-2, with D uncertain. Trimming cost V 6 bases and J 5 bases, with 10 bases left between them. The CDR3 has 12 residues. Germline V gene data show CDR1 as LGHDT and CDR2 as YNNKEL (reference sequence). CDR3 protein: CASSQNRYGYTF. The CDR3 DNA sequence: TGTGCCAGCAGTCAAAACAGATATGGCTACACCTTC.

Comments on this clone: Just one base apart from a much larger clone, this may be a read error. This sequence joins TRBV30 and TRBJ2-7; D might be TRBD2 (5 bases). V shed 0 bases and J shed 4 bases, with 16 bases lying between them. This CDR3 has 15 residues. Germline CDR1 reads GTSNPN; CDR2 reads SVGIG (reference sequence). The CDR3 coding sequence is TGTGCCTGGAGTGTACCAGGAGGTCTTGAGTACGAGCAGTACTTC. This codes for CAWSVPGGLEYEQYF.

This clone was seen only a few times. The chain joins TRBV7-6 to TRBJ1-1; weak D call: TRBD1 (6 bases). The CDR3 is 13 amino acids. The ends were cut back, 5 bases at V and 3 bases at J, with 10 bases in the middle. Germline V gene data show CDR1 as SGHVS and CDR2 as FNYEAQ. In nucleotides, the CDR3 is TGTGCCAGCAGCCCCCGACAGGACACTGAAGCTTTCTTT. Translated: CASSPRQDTEAFF.

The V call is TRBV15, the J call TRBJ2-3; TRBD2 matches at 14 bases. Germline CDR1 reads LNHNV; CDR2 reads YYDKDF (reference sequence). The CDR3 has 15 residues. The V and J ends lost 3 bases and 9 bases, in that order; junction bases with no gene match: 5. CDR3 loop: CATSSPGLAGDTQYF. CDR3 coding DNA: TGTGCCACCAGCAGCCCGGGACTAGCGGGGGACACGCAGTATTTT.